A selection of T cell receptor beta chains follows, all from one sample in a study of early T cells in non-severe SARS-CoV-2 infection. TCRdb independently ran MiXCR on the 5' RACE reads; one entry per CDR3 protein. The table shows approximately 64,000 distinct CDR3 sequences, with around 19% occurring only once. Sequencing was performed on whole blood, taken at baseline. The receptors come from an adult who was a healthcare worker with PCR-confirmed SARS-CoV-2 infection or an uninfected control (not recorded which). Both conserved end residues are part of each CDR3. The order of the fields is clone size, J gene, V gene, D gene, CDR3 DNA, CDR3 protein. The D gene is left open where the match is weak. Only some rows state a clone size, as once, few, many or a class for expanded clones.

many	TRBJ1-5	TRBV27	-	TGTGCCAGCAGTCTACCCAATCAGCCCCAGCATTTT	CASSLPNQPQHF
many	TRBJ2-1	TRBV7-2	-	TGTGCCAGCAGCCCACAGAGTGAGCAGTTCTTC	CASSPQSEQFF
-	TRBJ1-4	TRBV3-1	-	TGTGCCAGCAGCCAGGTCGGGTTGCCTAATGAAAAACTGTTTTTT	CASSQVGLPNEKLFF
-	TRBJ1-1	TRBV27	TRBD1	TGTGCCAGCAGTCCGTGGACAGGCCTTAACACTGAAGCTTTCTTT	CASSPWTGLNTEAFF
many	TRBJ1-2	TRBV7-9	TRBD1	TGTGCCAGCAGCTTATTCGCGGGACAGGGGGCGCGAGGCTACACCTTC	CASSLFAGQGARGYTF
few	TRBJ2-7	TRBV12-3/TRBV12-4	-	TGTGCCAGCAGTCCGCCGGTCGGGACTTCCTACGAGCAGTACTTC	CASSPPVGTSYEQYF
-	TRBJ1-2	TRBV28	-	TGTGCCAGCACCCTGGACAGTCGGGGCTACACCTTC	CASTLDSRGYTF
-	TRBJ2-3	TRBV7-7	-	TGTGCCAGCACCCCGGGTGGGAGTGATACGCAGTATTTT	CASTPGGSDTQYF
few	TRBJ2-1	TRBV7-2	-	TGTGCCAGCAGCTTAGGCGGTAGGGAGTACAATGAGCAGTTCTTC	CASSLGGREYNEQFF
few	TRBJ1-6	TRBV27	-	TGTGCCAGCAGTCTCTATAATTCACCCCTCCACTTT	CASSLYNSPLHF
-	TRBJ1-2	TRBV20-1	-	TGCAGTGCCCAAGGCGGGGTCAGCAAGTCCTATGGCTACACCTTC	CSAQGGVSKSYGYTF
-	TRBJ2-1	TRBV4-1	-	TGCGCCAGCAGCCAAGAACCAGCCGCCTTTACTGAGCAGTTCTTC	CASSQEPAAFTEQFF
few	TRBJ2-7	TRBV7-9	TRBD1	TGTGCCAGCAGCGGGTGGACAGGGGCCGAGCAGTACTTC	CASSGWTGAEQYF
-	TRBJ2-1	TRBV27	-	TGTGCCAGCAGTTTCGGGCAGGCCCGCAATGGGCAGTTCTTC	CASSFGQARNGQFF
-	TRBJ2-7	TRBV3-1	TRBD1	TGTGCCAGCAGCCAATCGGGACAGGTCTCGGGCTACGAGCAGTACTTC	CASSQSGQVSGYEQYF
-	TRBJ2-2	TRBV5-6	TRBD2	TGTGCCAGCAGCTTCACAGGCGGGAGGTACACCGGGGAGCTGTTTTTT	CASSFTGGRYTGELFF
-	TRBJ1-1	TRBV25-1	-	TGTGCCAGCCAAGACAGGCTGAACACTGAAGCTTTCTTT	CASQDRLNTEAFF
-	TRBJ2-3	TRBV6-2/TRBV6-3	TRBD1	TGTGCCAGCAGTCAACGACAGGGGGCCCCGTCAGATACGCAGTATTTT	CASSQRQGAPSDTQYF
few	TRBJ1-5	TRBV27	-	TGTGCCAGCAGTTTATTATCCGGTCAGCCCCAGCATTTT	CASSLLSGQPQHF
many	TRBJ2-3	TRBV4-2	-	TGTGCCAGCAGCCAAACTGGCGGGATTCGCAGGGATACGCAGTATTTT	CASSQTGGIRRDTQYF
few	TRBJ2-2	TRBV7-9	-	TGTGCCAGCACACTACCCAGGGCCGGGGAGCTGTTTTTT	CASTLPRAGELFF
many	TRBJ2-1	TRBV7-6	-	TGTGCCAGCAGCACGCTCGGGACGCAGGGAGAGCAGTTCTTC	CASSTLGTQGEQFF
few	TRBJ2-7	TRBV5-1	-	TGCGCCAGCAGCGCTAATAGCGGCCCGAGCTCCTACGAGCAGTACTTC	CASSANSGPSSYEQYF
-	TRBJ2-7	TRBV12-3/TRBV12-4	TRBD2	TGTGCCAGCAGTCTGAGGACTAGCGACGAGCAGTACTTC	CASSLRTSDEQYF
many	TRBJ1-1	TRBV12-3/TRBV12-4	-	TGTGCCAGCAGCCCGAGGGAGGGGAGAACTGAAGCTTTCTTT	CASSPREGRTEAFF
-	TRBJ2-7	TRBV18	-	TGTGCCAGCTCACGAGGGATCCGTTCCTACGAGCAGTACTTC	CASSRGIRSYEQYF
few	TRBJ2-7	TRBV5-4	-	TGTGCCAGCAGCGGGGGACCGGACGTCTCCTACGAGCAGTACTTC	CASSGGPDVSYEQYF
once	TRBJ2-5	TRBV5-5	-	TGTGCCAGCAGCTTCGGCCTGGGGGAGACCCAGTACTTC	CASSFGLGETQYF
-	TRBJ2-2	TRBV9	TRBD2	TGTGCCAGCAGCACCAGACTCCCGGGACTAGCGGGAGCTAACACCGGGGAGCTGTTTTTT	CASSTRLPGLAGANTGELFF
-	TRBJ2-3	TRBV18	-	TGTGCCAGCTTATTTCGTCTGGGAGATACGCAGTATTTT	CASLFRLGDTQYF
-	TRBJ2-3	TRBV29-1	-	TGCAGCGTTGTAGCGTCTAGCACAGATACGCAGTATTTT	CSVVASSTDTQYF
-	TRBJ2-3	TRBV12-3/TRBV12-4	TRBD1	TGTGCCAGCAAGGAATGGGGACAGGTGAACGATACGCAGTATTTT	CASKEWGQVNDTQYF
-	TRBJ2-7	TRBV12-3/TRBV12-4	-	TGTGCCAGCAGGGAGACTGGGGCGAGCTCCTACGAGCAGTACTTC	CASRETGASSYEQYF
few	TRBJ1-1	TRBV6-2/TRBV6-3	TRBD1	TGTGCCAGCATAGCCGGGACAGGGAACACTGAAGCTTTCTTT	CASIAGTGNTEAFF
-	TRBJ2-1	TRBV24-1	-	TGTGCCACCAGTGATTATAGCGGTGAGCAGTTCTTC	CATSDYSGEQFF
many	TRBJ2-2	TRBV11-2	TRBD1	TGTGCCAGCAGCCCGGACAGGGGGCCCGGGGAGCTGTTTTTT	CASSPDRGPGELFF
-	TRBJ2-1	TRBV6-1	TRBD1	TGTGCCAGCAGCGGACAGGGGTGGAATGAGCAGTTCTTC	CASSGQGWNEQFF
many	TRBJ1-1	TRBV2	TRBD1	TGTGCCAGCAGCCGACAGGGGCTGGTGAACACTGAAGCTTTCTTT	CASSRQGLVNTEAFF
-	TRBJ2-3	TRBV15	-	TGTGCCACCAGCAGAGCGGCGGGTCCCACAGATACGCAGTATTTT	CATSRAAGPTDTQYF
many	TRBJ2-6	TRBV29-1	TRBD2	TGCAGCGTTGAGCAGGGACTAGCGGGAGAGTCATCTGTAGGGGCCAACGTCCTGACTTTC	CSVEQGLAGESSVGANVLTF
few	TRBJ1-1	TRBV19	TRBD1	TGTGCCACACAGGGGCCGATGAACACTGAAGCTTTCTTT	CATQGPMNTEAFF
few	TRBJ2-2	TRBV5-1	-	TGCGCCAGCAGTTTGGGCGCAGGGAACACCGGGGAGCTGTTTTTT	CASSLGAGNTGELFF
many	TRBJ1-4	TRBV27	TRBD1	TGTGCCAGCAGCTCTTACAGGGGGGGAAATGAAAAACTGTTTTTT	CASSSYRGGNEKLFF
-	TRBJ2-3	TRBV11-3	-	TGTGCCAGCAGCCCCGGACAGGATACGCAGTATTTT	CASSPGQDTQYF
few	TRBJ1-1	TRBV18	-	TGTGCCAGCTCCCCAGCCGTACAGAACACTGAAGCTTTCTTT	CASSPAVQNTEAFF
-	TRBJ2-1	TRBV6-4	-	TGTGCCAGCAGTGACCGGGACAACAATGAGCAGTTCTTC	CASSDRDNNEQFF
few	TRBJ1-2	TRBV30	-	TGTGCCTGGGTCCCTGAGGGCAGGGCTGATGGCTACACCTTC	CAWVPEGRADGYTF
many	TRBJ2-7	TRBV5-1	-	TGCGCCAGCAGCTTGGGGGACAACTACGAGCAGTACTTC	CASSLGDNYEQYF
few	TRBJ2-7	TRBV4-2	TRBD1	TGTGCCAGCAGCCAACCCGGACAGGCCTACGAGCAGTACTTC	CASSQPGQAYEQYF
few	TRBJ2-3	TRBV10-3	TRBD2	TGTGCCATCAGTGTATTGGCTAGCGGGGGAGAAACGCAGTATTTT	CAISVLASGGETQYF
many	TRBJ2-1	TRBV20-1	-	TGCAGTGCTAGAGACCCCATAGCACAACGCTACAATGAGCAGTTCTTC	CSARDPIAQRYNEQFF
-	TRBJ2-7	TRBV6-2/TRBV6-3	TRBD1	TGTGCCAGCGCGGACAGGGGCGTTAACGAGCAGTACTTC	CASADRGVNEQYF
many	TRBJ2-7	TRBV18	TRBD1	TGTGCCAGCTCACCGCCGGGGACAGGGGCCTACGAGCAGTACTTC	CASSPPGTGAYEQYF
many	TRBJ2-2	TRBV5-1	-	TGCGCCAGCAGCTTGGGGACCCCCGGGGAGCTGTTTTTT	CASSLGTPGELFF
many	TRBJ1-1	TRBV7-6	TRBD1	TGTGCCAGCAGCTTAGAGGGACAGGCGAACACTGAAGCTTTCTTT	CASSLEGQANTEAFF
many	TRBJ1-1	TRBV5-5	-	TGTGCCAGCAGCTTTTGGGCCGGCACTGAAGCTTTCTTT	CASSFWAGTEAFF
few	TRBJ2-4	TRBV28	TRBD2	TGTGCCAGCAGTTTTGGAGGCGCCACGAGCGGGAGAACCAAAAACATTCAGTACTTC	CASSFGGATSGRTKNIQYF
many	TRBJ2-3	TRBV14	-	TGTGCCAGCAGCCAAGATCTCATGGATACGCAGTATTTT	CASSQDLMDTQYF
-	TRBJ2-5	TRBV20-1	-	TGCAGTCCCTACTTTTCTCCACAAGAGACCCAGTACTTC	CSPYFSPQETQYF
-	TRBJ2-7	TRBV19	-	TGTGCCAGTAGTAGGTTCCCGGTGGACGAGCAGTACTTC	CASSRFPVDEQYF